This TCR beta chain is from a study of T cells expressing NK-cell markers. About the study: Sorted CD3+CD56-NKG2C+, CD3+CD56+NKG2C+ and CD3+CD56+NKG2C- T cells supplied the TCR beta repertoires.

With regard to this clonotype: Its target is unknown.

The CDR3 loop spans 12 amino acids. General study results and limits: No clear determination of HCMV specificity was made for expanded NKG2C+ T cell clones. In about 6 donors, dominant CD3+CD56+NKG2C+ clones formed 1.0-7.0% of CD8+ cells. The CD3+CD56-NKG2C+ fraction of a few donors was likewise dominated by these clonotypes.

Each CDR3 protein gets one entry in TCRdb, which reprocessed the 5' RACE reads and gives no DNA. Recorded for this sample: 300,000 to 500,000 distinct CDR3 sequences. This sequence joins TRBV21-1 and TRBJ2-2. TRBV21-1 is a known pseudogene. The sequence was collected from a woman between 50 and 59 years old in good health. Sequenced material: blood T cells: a sorted CD56 or NKG2C T cell subset, CD4+ or CD8+ T cells, or bulk PBMC T cells (not recorded which). The CDR3 loop is CASSKGTGELFF.